Given below is one TCR beta chain in context. This record comes from a study of blood T cell repertoires in COVID-19. Turning to the study itself: Sample material is recorded as cDNA or gDNA derived from T cells, B-cell-depleted T cells, or PBMCs.

TCRdb keeps only in-frame clones here, not all; method: immunoSEQ multiplex PCR. The repertoire holds more than 85,000 clones, with roughly 86% as singletons. Trimming removed 7 bases at V and 2 bases at J, with 11 bases between. The CDR3 contains 13 residues. Per the germline V gene, CDR1 is MNHEY and CDR2 is SVGAGI. The sequencing sample was made of peripheral blood. The source is a human donor in a cohort sampled during active COVID-19. This chain links TRBV6-5 with TRBJ1-2; a weak D match, TRBD1 (6 bases). The CDR3 DNA follows: TGTGCCAGCACTAATACAGGGAACTATGGCTACACCTTC. This translates into CASTNTGNYGYTF.